This T cell receptor (beta chain) was recovered during a study of CD8+CD57+ T cells in acquired aplastic anemia. Study results and limitations: For CD8+ Simpson's diversity, patients and controls showed no significant difference.

In regard to this clonotype: Its antigen is still unknown.

V lost 0 bases and J 2 bases, leaving 5 bases between the germline ends. CDR3 length: 13 amino acids. Germline values: CDR1 MGHDK, CDR2 SYGVNS. Profiling that covered TCR beta VDJ and CDR3 relied on genomic DNA as its template. TCRdb re-derived calls from the reads in MiXCR, one entry per CDR3 protein. The sample shows around 64,000 distinct CDR3 sequences, about 54% of them seen only once. This TCR was sampled from a human donor in good health, serving as a control. Input material: sorted CD4+, CD8+, or CD8+CD57+ T cells (not recorded which) from PBMCs. The chain is built from TRBV25-1 and TRBJ2-7, with D uncertain. CDR3 coding DNA: TGTGCCAGCAGTGAATATATGACCTACGAGCAGTACTTC. This gives the protein CASSEYMTYEQYF.